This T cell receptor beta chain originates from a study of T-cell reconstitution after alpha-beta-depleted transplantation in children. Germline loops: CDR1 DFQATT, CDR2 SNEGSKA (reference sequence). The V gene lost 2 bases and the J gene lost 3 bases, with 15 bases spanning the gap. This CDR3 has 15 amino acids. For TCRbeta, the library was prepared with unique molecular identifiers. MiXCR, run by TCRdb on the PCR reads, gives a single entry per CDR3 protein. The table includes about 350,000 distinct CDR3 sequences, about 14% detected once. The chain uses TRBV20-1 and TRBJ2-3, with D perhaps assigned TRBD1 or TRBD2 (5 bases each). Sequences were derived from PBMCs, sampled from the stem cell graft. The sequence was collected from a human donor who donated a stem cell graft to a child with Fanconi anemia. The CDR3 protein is CSARPMGRRTDTQYF. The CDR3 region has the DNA TGCAGTGCTAGACCTATGGGACGGCGGACAGATACGCAGTATTTT.